This entry lists 28 T cell receptor beta chains sequenced from one sample in a study of cytomegalovirus exposure and HLA in healthy donors. With 60 Vbeta and 13 Jbeta primers, the PCR was carried out. Libraries were prepared by immunoSEQ multiplex PCR; TCRdb keeps only in-frame clonotypes and omits some of them. The sample includes about 160,000 clones, 84% of them seen just once. The sequenced material came from PBMCs. These receptors all stem from a man aged 45-65 years in good health and CMV-seropositive.

This clone was detected only a few times. This rearrangement joins TRBV5-6 to TRBJ1-1; D perhaps matches TRBD1 (6 bases). The CDR3 has 15 amino acids. Trimming stripped 2 bases from V and 1 base from J, with 12 bases between. Per germline, CDR1 SGHDT and CDR2 YYEEEE. The CDR3 coding sequence is TGTGCCAGCAGCTTATCAGGGGCACAGAACACTGAAGCTTTCTTT. Its protein is CASSLSGAQNTEAFF.

The chain combines TRBV7-9 with TRBJ1-5, with 7 bases that match TRBD1. Germline V CDR1 and CDR2: SEHNR, FQNEAQ (reference sequence). This CDR3 contains 12 residues. V shed 4 bases and J 13 bases; nucleotides not matched to a gene: 7. The CDR3, as DNA: TGTGCCAGCAGCTCCAACAACAGGGGACAGCATTTT. The encoded protein is CASSSNNRGQHF.

V and J are TRBV4-2 and TRBJ2-2, with D maybe TRBD1 (6 bases). CDR3 size: 16 residues. The V gene's germline CDR1 is LGHNA and CDR2 YNFKEQ. With 6 bases removed from V and 4 bases from J, the gap between germline ends came to 18 bases. The CDR3 reads CASRYDRDTRTGELFF. For the CDR3, the DNA is TGTGCCAGCAGATACGATCGGGACACTCGCACCGGGGAGCTGTTTTTT.

This chain joins TRBV6-5 and TRBJ1-6; the D is unclear. The germline V gene encodes CDR1 MNHEY and CDR2 SVGAGI. The germline V and J ends were trimmed by 6 bases and 3 bases, with 6 bases remaining between them. There are 13 residues in the CDR3. The CDR3 bases are TGTGCCAGCAGGGAGGTCTATAATTCACCCCTCCACTTT. As protein: CASREVYNSPLHF.

The chain combines TRBV5-1 with TRBJ2-5, with a tentative D call TRBD2 (5 bases). V gave up 0 bases and J gave up 1 base, with 10 bases separating them. Germline V lookup: CDR1 SGHRS, CDR2 YFSETQ. The CDR3 has 15 residues. This CDR3 reads CASSLVRESQETQYF. DNA of the CDR3: TGCGCCAGCAGCTTGGTCCGGGAAAGCCAAGAGACCCAGTACTTC.

The chain recombines TRBV30 with TRBJ1-4; no firm D call. With 2 bases removed from V and 2 bases from J, the gap between germline ends came to 3 bases. CDR1 and CDR2 from the germline V gene are GTSNPN and SVGIG (reference sequence). The CDR3 has 12 residues. The DNA for the CDR3 is TGTGCCTGGAGTCCGACTAATGAAAAACTGTTTTTT. It is translated as CAWSPTNEKLFF. The full variable domain, its missing parts supplied by reference TRBV30 and TRBJ1-4, is SQTIHQWPATLVQPVGSPLSLECTVEGTSNPNLYWYRQAAGRGLQLLFYSVGIGQISSEVPQNLSASRPQDRQFILSSKKLLLSDSGFYLCAWSPTNEKLFFGSGTQLSVL.

In its sample, this clone was seen once. The V call is TRBV7-2, the J call TRBJ2-3, with 7 bases identical to TRBD2. The CDR3 consists of 19 residues. V was pared by 5 bases and J by 1 base, with 18 bases of the junction left unmatched. Germline V gene sequence: CDR1 SGHTA, CDR2 FQGNSA. CDR3 sequence: CASSPGKMGRARGTDTQYF. CDR3 in DNA: TGTGCCAGCAGCCCCGGTAAAATGGGGAGGGCGCGGGGCACAGATACGCAGTATTTT. Variable domain in full (rest from reference TRBV7-2 and TRBJ2-3): GAGVSQSPSNKVTEKGKDVELRCDPISGHTALYWYRQSLGQGLEFLIYFQGNSAPDKSGLPSDRFSAERTGGSVSTLTIQRTQQEDSAVYLCASSPGKMGRARGTDTQYFGPGTRLTVL.

The chain joins TRBV27 to TRBJ1-5; D remains ambiguous. The CDR3 contains 14 residues. Looked up from germline, CDR1 is MNHEY and CDR2 is SMNVEV (reference sequence). The V gene lost 6 bases and the J gene lost 5 bases, with 14 bases spanning the gap. CDR3 nucleotide sequence: TGTGCCAGCAGCCCACGGGGTACTTATCAGCCCCAGCATTTT. Residues: CASSPRGTYQPQHF.

The V and J genes are TRBV4-2 and TRBJ2-1; 7 bases fit TRBD2. CDR1 and CDR2 (germline): LGHNA, YNFKEQ. V lost 0 bases, J lost 5 bases, and 10 bases stayed unmatched. The CDR3 has 17 residues. CDR3 in DNA: TGTGCCAGCAGCCAAGATGCGGGAGACCTCATTAACAATGAGCAGTTCTTC. Protein product: CASSQDAGDLINNEQFF.

This sequence joins TRBV5-4 and TRBJ2-5; D gene ambiguous. The CDR3 totals 13 residues. Trimming left V 0 bases short and J 4 bases short, with 7 bases between. Germline CDR1 is SGHNT and CDR2 is YYREEE (reference sequence). Written as DNA, the CDR3 is TGTGCCAGCAGCTTGGTACCAGGAGAGACCCAGTACTTC. It is translated as CASSLVPGETQYF.

The J gene is TRBJ1-5, the V gene TRBV6-1, with 8 bases aligning to TRBD1. V lost 5 bases to trimming and J lost 3 bases; unmatched junction nucleotides: 6. This CDR3 region has 15 residues. The germline V gene has CDR1 MNHNS and CDR2 SASEGT. CDR3 residues: CASSLGTGPNQPQHF. The DNA for the CDR3 is TGTGCCAGCAGTCTCGGGACAGGTCCCAATCAGCCCCAGCATTTT.

The chain has TRBV5-6 and TRBJ1-6, with a possible D match to TRBD1 (6 bases). Germline V gene sequence: CDR1 SGHDT, CDR2 YYEEEE. This CDR3 region has 16 residues. The V end lost 3 bases, the J end lost 5 bases, and 15 bases lay between the germline ends. The CDR3 here is CASSSLQGVHNSPLHF. In nucleotides, the CDR3 is TGTGCCAGCAGCTCCCTACAGGGAGTACATAATTCACCCCTCCACTTT.

The CDR3 bases are TGCGCCAGCAGCATGACAGGGTGGGGTGAAGCTTTCTTT. The encoded protein is CASSMTGWGEAFF. The chain is built from TRBV4-1 and TRBJ1-1; 7 nucleotides match TRBD1. From germline, CDR1 is MGHRA and CDR2 YSYEKL. The CDR3 has 13 amino acids. The V segment lost 5 bases and the J segment 7 bases; nucleotides outside the gene matches: 7.

The chain joins TRBV19 to TRBJ2-5; TRBD1 matches 8 bases. The trim removed 4 bases at V and 5 bases at J, leaving 3 bases unmatched. The germline V gene encodes CDR1 LNHDA and CDR2 SQIVND (reference sequence). The CDR3 is 13 amino acids. CDR3 DNA: TGTGCCAGTAGTACAGGGGGCAGGGAGACCCAGTACTTC. Translated: CASSTGGRETQYF.

This chain uses TRBV5-1 with TRBJ2-5; 8 nucleotides agree with TRBD2. V was clipped by 3 bases and J by 1 base; unmatched bases: 2. CDR1 is SGHRS and CDR2 is YFSETQ in the germline V gene. The CDR3 spans 14 residues. The CDR3 loop is CASSSGGIQETQYF. The DNA for the CDR3 is TGCGCCAGCAGCTCGGGGGGGATCCAAGAGACCCAGTACTTC.

V usage is TRBV6-1 and J usage is TRBJ2-1; TRBD1 aligns across 7 bases. Losses at the gene ends were 6 bases for V and 8 bases for J; bases not matched to a gene: 13. This CDR3 comprises 15 residues. Per the germline V gene, CDR1 is MNHNS and CDR2 is SASEGT. CDR3 sequence (DNA): TGTGCCAGCAGCCGAAACAGGGGCCGGTGGGATGAGCAGTTCTTC. Translating it yields CASSRNRGRWDEQFF.

The chain carries TRBV7-8 and TRBJ2-7; maybe TRBD2 (6 bases). Trimming took off 5 bases at V and 1 base at J, with 27 bases between the two ends. The V gene's germline CDR1 is SGHVS and CDR2 FQNEAQ. The CDR3 totals 19 residues. CDR3: CASSTVGKVGGESSYEQYV. The CDR3 region has the DNA TGTGCCAGCAGCACCGTGGGTAAGGTAGGCGGGGAAAGTTCCTACGAGCAGTACGTC.

This chain joins TRBV5-1 and TRBJ2-7; 10 positions match TRBD1. Germline CDR1 and CDR2: SGHRS and YFSETQ. The junction had 5 bases not matched to a gene; V was cut back by 0 bases and J by 5 bases. The CDR3 is 15 amino acids. CDR3 sequence: CASSLVGTGVHEQYF. The CDR3 DNA is TGCGCCAGCAGCTTGGTTGGGACAGGGGTCCACGAGCAGTACTTC.

This chain uses TRBV27 with TRBJ2-4; D gene unclear. Trimming took off 9 bases at V and 3 bases at J, with 18 bases between the two ends. In germline, CDR1 is MNHEY, CDR2 SMNVEV (reference sequence). The CDR3 is 15 amino acids. The CDR3 reads CASSPLKEHKNIQYF. The CDR3 coding sequence is TGTGCCAGTAGCCCGTTGAAGGAACACAAAAACATTCAGTACTTC.

The J gene is TRBJ1-2, the V gene TRBV4-1; 9 nucleotides match TRBD1. The CDR3 is made up of 15 amino acids. The V and J ends lost 4 bases and 5 bases, in that order; junction bases with no gene match: 8. Germline CDR1 reads MGHRA; CDR2 reads YSYEKL. CDR3 DNA: TGCGCCAGCAGCCCCGGGACAGGGATTTATTATGGCTACACCTTC. The encoded protein is CASSPGTGIYYGYTF.

This clone was seen only a few times. The chain is built from TRBV28 and TRBJ1-1; 11 bases align to TRBD1. The CDR3 loop spans 16 amino acids. The V gene end was trimmed by 7 bases and the J gene end by 4 bases; junction bases not matched to a gene: 11. Germline loops: CDR1 MDHEN, CDR2 SYDVKM. Written as DNA, the CDR3 is TGTGCCAGCACCCCTTTGGACAGGGGGCTCGGCACTGAAGCTTTCTTT. Protein: CASTPLDRGLGTEAFF.

CDR3 protein: CASSYLMTGLTTDTQYF. In nucleotides, the CDR3 is TGTGCCAGCAGTTACCTGATGACAGGCCTCACCACAGATACGCAGTATTTT. This chain joins TRBV2 and TRBJ2-3; TRBD1 might be the D (6 bases). V was trimmed by 5 bases and J by 2 bases, leaving 20 bases between them. The CDR3 spans 17 residues. From germline, CDR1 is SNHLY and CDR2 FYNNEI.

J is TRBJ1-6 and V is TRBV5-1; possible D gene TRBD1, 6 bases. The CDR3 is made up of 14 amino acids. Germline values: CDR1 SGHRS, CDR2 YFSETQ. V gave up 6 bases and J gave up 9 bases, with 16 bases separating them. The CDR3 loop is CASTLGGFGSPLHF. CDR3 nucleotides: TGCGCCAGCACCCTAGGGGGTTTTGGTTCACCCCTCCACTTT. Using reference TRBV5-1 and TRBJ1-6 for the parts outside the CDR3, the full variable domain is KAGVTQTPRYLIKTRGQQVTLSCSPISGHRSVSWYQQTPGQGLQFLFEYFSETQRNKGNFPGRFSGRQFSNSRSEMNVSTLELGDSALYLCASTLGGFGSPLHFGNGTRLTVT.

This chain uses TRBV4-1 with TRBJ2-3; D may be TRBD2 (6 bases). CDR1 is MGHRA and CDR2 is YSYEKL in the germline V gene. The length of the CDR3 is 15 residues. Trimming removed 1 base from V and 1 base from J, with 9 bases in between. DNA of the CDR3: TGCGCCAGCAGCCAAGTCCCGGGGGGCACAGATACGCAGTATTTT. This encodes CASSQVPGGTDTQYF.

The J gene is TRBJ2-2, the V gene TRBV29-1, with 9 bases fitting TRBD1. V dropped 6 bases and J dropped 1; count of bases not matched to a gene: 3. This CDR3 is built from 14 residues. In germline, CDR1 is SQVTM, CDR2 ANQGSEA. CDR3 DNA: TGCAGCGTAAGACAGGGGGTGAACACCGGGGAGCTGTTTTTT. Residues: CSVRQGVNTGELFF.

The chain couples TRBV5-1 to TRBJ2-1, with TRBD2 matching 12 bases. With V trimmed by 1 base and J by 2 bases, 4 bases remained unmatched. Germline-derived CDR1 and CDR2 are SGHRS and YFSETQ. The CDR3 extends over 17 amino acids. The CDR3 sequence: CASSLMASGRAYNEQFF. The CDR3 DNA reads TGCGCCAGCAGCTTGATGGCTAGCGGGAGGGCCTACAATGAGCAGTTCTTC.

This chain links TRBV6-1 with TRBJ2-7; 12 positions match TRBD2. Germline lookup yields CDR1 MNHNS and CDR2 SASEGT. The CDR3 is 14 amino acids. The trim removed 8 bases at V and 0 bases at J, leaving 2 bases unmatched. The CDR3 spells CASQTSGSSYEQYV. The CDR3 DNA sequence: TGTGCCAGCCAGACTAGCGGGAGCTCCTACGAGCAGTACGTC.

The rearrangement uses TRBV18 and TRBJ2-5; a possible D gene is TRBD2 (5 bases). Looked up from germline, CDR1 is KGHSH and CDR2 is LQKENI. The CDR3 is 13 amino acids. Trimming left V 5 bases short and J 2 bases short, with 9 bases between. The CDR3 spells CASSGGLQETQYF. The CDR3 DNA follows: TGTGCCAGCTCAGGCGGGCTGCAAGAGACCCAGTACTTC.